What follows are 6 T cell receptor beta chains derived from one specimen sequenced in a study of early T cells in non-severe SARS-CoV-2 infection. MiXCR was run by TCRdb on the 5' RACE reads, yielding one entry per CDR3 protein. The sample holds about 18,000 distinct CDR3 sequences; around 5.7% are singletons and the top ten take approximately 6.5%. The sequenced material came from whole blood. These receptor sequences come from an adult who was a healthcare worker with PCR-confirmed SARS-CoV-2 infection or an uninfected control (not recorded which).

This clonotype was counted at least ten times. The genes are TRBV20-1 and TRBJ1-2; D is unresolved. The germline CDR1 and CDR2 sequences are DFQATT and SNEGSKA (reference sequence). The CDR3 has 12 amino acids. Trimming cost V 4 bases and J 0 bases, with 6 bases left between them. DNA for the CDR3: TGCAGTGCTACCGGAGCTAACTATGGCTACACCTTC. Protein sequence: CSATGANYGYTF.

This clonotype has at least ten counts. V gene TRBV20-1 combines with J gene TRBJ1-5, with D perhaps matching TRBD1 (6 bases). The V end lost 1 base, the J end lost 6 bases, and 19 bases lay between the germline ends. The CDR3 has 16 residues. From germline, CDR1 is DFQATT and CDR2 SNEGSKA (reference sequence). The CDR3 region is CSARGSDVGAPQPQHF. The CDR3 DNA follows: TGCAGTGCTAGAGGGTCAGATGTGGGGGCCCCTCAGCCCCAGCATTTT.

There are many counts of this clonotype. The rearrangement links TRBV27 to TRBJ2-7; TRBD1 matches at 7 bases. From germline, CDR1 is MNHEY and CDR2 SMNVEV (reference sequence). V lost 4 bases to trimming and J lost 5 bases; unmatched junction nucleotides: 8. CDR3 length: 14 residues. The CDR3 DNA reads TGTGCCAGCAGTTACCGACAGGGTACCGACGAGCAGTACTTC. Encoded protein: CASSYRQGTDEQYF.

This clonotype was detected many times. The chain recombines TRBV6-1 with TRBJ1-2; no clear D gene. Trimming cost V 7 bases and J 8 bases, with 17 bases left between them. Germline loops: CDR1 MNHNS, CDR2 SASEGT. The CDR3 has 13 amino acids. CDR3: CASTRVILEGYTF. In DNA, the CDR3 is TGTGCCAGCACACGAGTAATTTTGGAAGGCTACACCTTC.

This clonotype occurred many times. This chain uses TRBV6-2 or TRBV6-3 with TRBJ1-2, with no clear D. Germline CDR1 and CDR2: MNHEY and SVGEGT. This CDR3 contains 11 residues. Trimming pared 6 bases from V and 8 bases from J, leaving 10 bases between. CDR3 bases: TGTGCCAGCAGGAACCAGCAGGGCTACACCTTC. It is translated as CASRNQQGYTF.

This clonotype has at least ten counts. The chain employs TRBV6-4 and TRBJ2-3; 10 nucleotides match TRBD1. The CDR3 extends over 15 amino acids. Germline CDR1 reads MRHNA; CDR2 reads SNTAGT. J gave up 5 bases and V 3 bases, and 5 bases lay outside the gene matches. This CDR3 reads CASSDGTGEGDTQYF. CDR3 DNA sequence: TGTGCCAGCAGTGATGGGACAGGGGAAGGAGATACGCAGTATTTT.